This T cell receptor (beta chain) was observed in a study of shared clonotypes between healthy human individuals. For the study at large: With ages of 18 to 49, the donors were two women and three men.

As handled by the study authors: Junction-only sequences produced by ImmunoSEQ had no quality scores, so filtering differed. Method: immunoSEQ multiplex PCR; TCRdb's copy keeps in-frame clones and lacks some. Clonal size and the V and J genes are those of that table, whereas D and trimming came from the DNA. Here the sample spans hundreds of thousands of clones, about 74% being singletons. Germline trimming cut 0 bases from V and 7 bases from J; bases unmatched to any gene: 16. Germline V gene data show CDR1 as SGHNT and CDR2 as YENEEA. The CDR3 has 19 amino acids. The V and J genes are TRBV11-3 and TRBJ2-1, with 9 bases that match TRBD2. The sample comprised memory CD4+ T cells sorted from blood. Subset denoted: CD45RA-negative fraction. The clonotype was recovered from a young woman in good health. The CDR3 spells CASSLDDFVGTSSRNEQFF. DNA for the CDR3: TGTGCCAGCAGCTTAGATGACTTTGTCGGGACTAGCTCACGGAATGAGCAGTTCTTC.